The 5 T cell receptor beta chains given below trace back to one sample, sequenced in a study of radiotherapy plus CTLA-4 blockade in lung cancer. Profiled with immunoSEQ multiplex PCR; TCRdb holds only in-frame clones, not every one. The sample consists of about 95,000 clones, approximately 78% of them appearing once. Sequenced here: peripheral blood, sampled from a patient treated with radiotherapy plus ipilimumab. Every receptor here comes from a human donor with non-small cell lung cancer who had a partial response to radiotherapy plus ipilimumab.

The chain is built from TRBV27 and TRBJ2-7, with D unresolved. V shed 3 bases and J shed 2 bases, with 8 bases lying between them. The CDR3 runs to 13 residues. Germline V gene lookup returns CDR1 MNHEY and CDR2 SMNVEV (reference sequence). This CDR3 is CASSFTTPYEQYF. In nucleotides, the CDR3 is TGTGCCAGCAGTTTTACAACCCCCTACGAGCAGTACTTC.

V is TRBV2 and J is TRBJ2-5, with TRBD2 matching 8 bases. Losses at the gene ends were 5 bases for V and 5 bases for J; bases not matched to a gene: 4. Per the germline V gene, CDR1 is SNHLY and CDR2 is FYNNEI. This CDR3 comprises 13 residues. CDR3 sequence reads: CASSPGLAETQYF. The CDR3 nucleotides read TGTGCCAGCAGTCCTGGACTAGCCGAGACCCAGTACTTC. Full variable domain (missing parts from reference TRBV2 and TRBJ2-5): EPEVTQTPSHQVTQMGQEVILRCVPISNHLYFYWYRQILGQKVEFLVSFYNNEISEKSEIFDDQFSVERPDGSNFTLKIRSTKLEDSAMYFCASSPGLAETQYFGPGTRLLVL.

This CDR3 is CASSLRTPPDEQFF. The DNA of the CDR3 is TGTGCCAGCAGCTTAAGGACTCCTCCAGATGAGCAGTTCTTC. The J gene is TRBJ2-1, the V gene TRBV9; perhaps TRBD2 as D (5 bases). V lost 4 bases, J lost 8 bases, and 16 bases lay in between. Per germline, CDR1 SGDLS and CDR2 YYNGEE. The CDR3 runs 14 residues.

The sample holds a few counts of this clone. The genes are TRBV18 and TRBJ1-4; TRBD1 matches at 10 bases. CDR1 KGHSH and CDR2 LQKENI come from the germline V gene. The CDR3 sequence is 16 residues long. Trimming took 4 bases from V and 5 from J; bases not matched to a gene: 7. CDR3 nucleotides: TGTGCCAGCTCACTCAGGCAGGGACAGGGGAATGAAAAACTGTTTTTT. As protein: CASSLRQGQGNEKLFF.

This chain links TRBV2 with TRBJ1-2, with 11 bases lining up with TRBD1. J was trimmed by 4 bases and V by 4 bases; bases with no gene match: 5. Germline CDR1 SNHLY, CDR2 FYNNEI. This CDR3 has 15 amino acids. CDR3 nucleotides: TGTGCCAGCAGTGGGACAGGGGGCCCCCTCTATGGCTACACCTTC. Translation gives CASSGTGGPLYGYTF.